This record looks at one TCR beta chain sequence and its context. Generated by immunoSEQ multiplex PCR, the TCRdb table keeps only in-frame clones and is missing some. The repertoire holds roughly 53,000 clones, with 60% to 80% as singletons. J was trimmed by 7 bases and V by 5 bases; bases with no gene match: 9. Germline V gives CDR1 SGHTA, CDR2 FQGNSA. This CDR3 contains 15 residues. This record belongs to a study of T cell clones after liver transplantation. This sequence originates from a human patient who received a liver transplant. The graft donor may be the source of some T cells. This chain connects TRBV7-2 to TRBJ1-5; 9 bases line up with TRBD1. The sequencing here drew on CD4+ T cells from blood, taken at the 22-month timepoint. CDR3 in amino acids: CASSLRQGESQPQHF. The CDR3 DNA reads as TGTGCCAGCAGCCTACGACAGGGGGAAAGCCAGCCCCAGCATTTT.